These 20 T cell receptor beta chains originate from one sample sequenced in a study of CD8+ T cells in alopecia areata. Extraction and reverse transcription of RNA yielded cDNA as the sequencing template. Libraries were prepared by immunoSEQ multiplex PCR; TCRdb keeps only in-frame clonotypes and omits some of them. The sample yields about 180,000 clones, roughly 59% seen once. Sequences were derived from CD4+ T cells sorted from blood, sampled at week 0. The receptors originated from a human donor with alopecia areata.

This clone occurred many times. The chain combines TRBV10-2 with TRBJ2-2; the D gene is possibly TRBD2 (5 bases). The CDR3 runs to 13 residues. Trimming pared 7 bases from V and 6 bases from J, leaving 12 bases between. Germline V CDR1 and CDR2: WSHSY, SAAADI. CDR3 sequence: CASTLTRSGELFF. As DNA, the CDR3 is TGCGCCAGCACCCTCACTAGGTCCGGGGAGCTGTTTTTT.

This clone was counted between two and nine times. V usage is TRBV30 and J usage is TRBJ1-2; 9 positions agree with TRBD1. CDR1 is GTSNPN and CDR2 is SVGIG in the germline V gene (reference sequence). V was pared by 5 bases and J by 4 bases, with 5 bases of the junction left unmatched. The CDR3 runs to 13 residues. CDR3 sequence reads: CAWGGQGVYGYTF. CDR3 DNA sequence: TGTGCCTGGGGGGGACAGGGCGTCTATGGCTACACCTTC.

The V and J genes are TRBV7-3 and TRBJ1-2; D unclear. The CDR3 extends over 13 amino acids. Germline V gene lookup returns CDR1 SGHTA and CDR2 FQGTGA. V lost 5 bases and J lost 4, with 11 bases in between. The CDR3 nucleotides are TGTGCCAGCAGCCAGAAAGGCGGCTATGGCTACACCTTC. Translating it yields CASSQKGGYGYTF.

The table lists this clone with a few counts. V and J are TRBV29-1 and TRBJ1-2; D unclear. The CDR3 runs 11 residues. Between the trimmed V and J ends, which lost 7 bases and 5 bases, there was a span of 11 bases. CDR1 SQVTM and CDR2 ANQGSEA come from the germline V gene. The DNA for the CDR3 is TGCAGCGCGTTTGAGGTTTATGGCTACACCTTC. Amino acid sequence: CSAFEVYGYTF.

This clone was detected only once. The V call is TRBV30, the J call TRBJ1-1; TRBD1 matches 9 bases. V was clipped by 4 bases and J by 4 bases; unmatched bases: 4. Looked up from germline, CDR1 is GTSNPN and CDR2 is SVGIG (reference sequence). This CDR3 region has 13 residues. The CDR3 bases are TGTGCCTGGACCCGGGACAGGGTCACTGAAGCTTTCTTT. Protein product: CAWTRDRVTEAFF.

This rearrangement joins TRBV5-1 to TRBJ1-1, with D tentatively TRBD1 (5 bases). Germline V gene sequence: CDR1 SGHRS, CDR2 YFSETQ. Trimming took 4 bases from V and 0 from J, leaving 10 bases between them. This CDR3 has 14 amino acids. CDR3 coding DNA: TGCGCCAGCAGCAAAGAGACAGTGAACACTGAAGCTTTCTTT. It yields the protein CASSKETVNTEAFF.

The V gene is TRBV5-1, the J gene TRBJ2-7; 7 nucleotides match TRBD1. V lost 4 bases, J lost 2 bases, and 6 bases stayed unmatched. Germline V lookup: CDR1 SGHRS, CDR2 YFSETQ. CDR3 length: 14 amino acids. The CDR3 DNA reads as TGCGCCAGCAGCCCGGCCGGGACAGCCTACGAGCAGTACTTC. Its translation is CASSPAGTAYEQYF.

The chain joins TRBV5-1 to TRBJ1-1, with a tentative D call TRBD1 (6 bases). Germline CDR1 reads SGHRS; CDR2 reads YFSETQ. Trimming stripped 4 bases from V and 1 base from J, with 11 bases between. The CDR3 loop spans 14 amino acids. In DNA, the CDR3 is TGCGCCAGCAGCCCCTGGACAGAGAACACTGAAGCTTTCTTT. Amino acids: CASSPWTENTEAFF. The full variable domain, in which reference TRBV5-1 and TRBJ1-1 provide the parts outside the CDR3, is KAGVTQTPRYLIKTRGQQVTLSCSPISGHRSVSWYQQTPGQGLQFLFEYFSETQRNKGNFPGRFSGRQFSNSRSEMNVSTLELGDSALYLCASSPWTENTEAFFGQGTRLTVV.

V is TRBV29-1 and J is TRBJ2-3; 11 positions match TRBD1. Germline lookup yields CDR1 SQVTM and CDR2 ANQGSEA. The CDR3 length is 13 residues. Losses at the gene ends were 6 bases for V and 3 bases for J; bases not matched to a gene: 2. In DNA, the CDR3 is TGCAGCGTCGGGACAGGGGGGACAGATACGCAGTATTTT. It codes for CSVGTGGTDTQYF.

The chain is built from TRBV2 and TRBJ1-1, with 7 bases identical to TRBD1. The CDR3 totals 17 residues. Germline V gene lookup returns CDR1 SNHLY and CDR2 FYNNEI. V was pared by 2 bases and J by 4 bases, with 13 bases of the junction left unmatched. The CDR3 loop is CASSETSTGRYFTEAFF. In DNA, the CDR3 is TGTGCCAGCAGTGAAACCTCGACAGGGAGGTACTTCACTGAAGCTTTCTTT.

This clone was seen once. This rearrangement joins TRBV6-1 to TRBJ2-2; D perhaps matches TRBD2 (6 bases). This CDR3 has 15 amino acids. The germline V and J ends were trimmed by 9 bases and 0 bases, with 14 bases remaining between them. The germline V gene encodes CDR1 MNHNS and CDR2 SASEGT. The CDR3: CASIGGPANTGELFF. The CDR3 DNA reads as TGTGCCAGTATCGGGGGTCCCGCGAACACCGGGGAGCTGTTTTTT.

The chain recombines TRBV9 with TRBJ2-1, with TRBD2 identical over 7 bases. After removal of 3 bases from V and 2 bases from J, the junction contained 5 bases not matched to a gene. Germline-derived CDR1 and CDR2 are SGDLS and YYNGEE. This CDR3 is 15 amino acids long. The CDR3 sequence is CASSAAGEAYNEQFF. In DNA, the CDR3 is TGTGCCAGCAGCGCGGCGGGGGAGGCCTACAATGAGCAGTTCTTC.

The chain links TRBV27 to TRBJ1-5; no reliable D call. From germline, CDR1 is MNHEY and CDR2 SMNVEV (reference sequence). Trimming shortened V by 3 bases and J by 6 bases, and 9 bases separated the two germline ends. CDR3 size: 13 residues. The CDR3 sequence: CASSLEGSQPQHF. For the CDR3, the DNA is TGTGCCAGCAGTTTGGAGGGAAGTCAGCCCCAGCATTTT.

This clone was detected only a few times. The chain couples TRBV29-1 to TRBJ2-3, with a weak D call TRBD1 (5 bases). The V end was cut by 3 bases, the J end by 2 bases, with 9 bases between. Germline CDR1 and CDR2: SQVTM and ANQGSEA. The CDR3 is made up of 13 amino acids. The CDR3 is CSVEGRTTDTQYF. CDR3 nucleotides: TGCAGCGTTGAGGGGCGGACCACAGATACGCAGTATTTT.

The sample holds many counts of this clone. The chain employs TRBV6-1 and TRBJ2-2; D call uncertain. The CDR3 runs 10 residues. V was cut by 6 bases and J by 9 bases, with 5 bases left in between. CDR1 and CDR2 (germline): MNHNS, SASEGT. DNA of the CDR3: TGTGCCAGCAGATCTAGGGAGCTGTTTTTT. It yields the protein CASRSRELFF.

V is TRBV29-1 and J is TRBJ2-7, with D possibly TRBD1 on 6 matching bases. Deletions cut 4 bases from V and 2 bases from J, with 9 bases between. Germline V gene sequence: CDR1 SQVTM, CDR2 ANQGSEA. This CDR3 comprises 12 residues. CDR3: CSVGDTTYEQYF. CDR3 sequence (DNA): TGCAGCGTTGGGGACACAACCTACGAGCAGTACTTC.

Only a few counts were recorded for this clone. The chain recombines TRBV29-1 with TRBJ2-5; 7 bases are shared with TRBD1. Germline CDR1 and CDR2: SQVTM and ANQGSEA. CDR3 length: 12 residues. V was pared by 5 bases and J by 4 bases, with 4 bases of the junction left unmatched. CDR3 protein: CSVTGVGETQYF. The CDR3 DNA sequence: TGCAGCGTTACAGGGGTAGGAGAGACCCAGTACTTC.

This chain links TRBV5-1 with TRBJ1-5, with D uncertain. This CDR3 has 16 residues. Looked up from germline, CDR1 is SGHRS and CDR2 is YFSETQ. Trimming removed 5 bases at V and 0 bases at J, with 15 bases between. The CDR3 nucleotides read TGCGCCAGCAGGTTAGACGGATCAGATAGCAATCAGCCCCAGCATTTT. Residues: CASRLDGSDSNQPQHF.

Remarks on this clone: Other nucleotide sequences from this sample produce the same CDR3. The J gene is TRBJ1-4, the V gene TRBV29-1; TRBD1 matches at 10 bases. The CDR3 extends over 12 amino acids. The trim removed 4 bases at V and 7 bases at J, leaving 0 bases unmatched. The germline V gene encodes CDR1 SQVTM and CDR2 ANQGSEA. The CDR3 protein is CSVGDRGEKLFF. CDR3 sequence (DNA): TGCAGCGTTGGGGACAGGGGTGAAAAACTGTTTTTT.

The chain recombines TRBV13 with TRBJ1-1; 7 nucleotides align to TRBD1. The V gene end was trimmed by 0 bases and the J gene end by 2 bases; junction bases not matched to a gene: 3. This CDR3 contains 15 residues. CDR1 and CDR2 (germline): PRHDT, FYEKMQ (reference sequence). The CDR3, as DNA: TGTGCCAGCAGCTTAGGGACAGGGCAAAACACTGAAGCTTTCTTT. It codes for CASSLGTGQNTEAFF.